A single sample is the source of the 16 T cell receptor beta chains below, sequenced in a study of CD8 T cells in ankylosing spondylitis. Via MiXCR, TCRdb re-called the 5' RACE reads, giving one row per CDR3 protein. The sample has around 150,000 distinct CDR3 sequences, roughly 44% seen once. The sample was synovial fluid, either unsorted or a sorted T cell fraction (not recorded which). These receptors all come from a male donor with ankylosing spondylitis.

The chain combines TRBV4-3 with TRBJ1-2; possible D gene TRBD1, 6 bases. V dropped 1 base and J dropped 8 bases, with 17 bases sitting between them. Germline V gene lookup returns CDR1 LGHNA and CDR2 YSLEER. The CDR3 runs to 15 residues. The CDR3 protein is CASSQGFWGGKGYTF. CDR3 DNA: TGCGCCAGCAGCCAAGGGTTTTGGGGGGGCAAGGGCTACACCTTC.

This rearrangement joins TRBV4-3 to TRBJ2-4, with no clear D. The germline gives CDR1 LGHNA, CDR2 YSLEER. With 0 bases removed from V and 0 bases from J, the gap between germline ends came to 12 bases. There are 17 residues in the CDR3. Here the CDR3 reads CASSQECDDLAKNIQYF. In nucleotides, the CDR3 is TGCGCCAGCAGCCAAGAGTGCGACGATCTAGCCAAAAACATTCAGTACTTC.

The chain links TRBV10-3 to TRBJ2-3, with a weak D call TRBD2 (6 bases). CDR1 is ENHRY, CDR2 SYGVKD, per germline. V was pared by 1 base and J by 1 base, with 9 bases between. The CDR3 is 15 residues long. In DNA, the CDR3 is TGTGCCATCAGTGAGTACGGGAGCCGCACAGATACGCAGTATTTT. Protein sequence: CAISEYGSRTDTQYF.

This clonotype was seen a few times. V usage is TRBV24-1 and J usage is TRBJ2-3, with TRBD1 as a possible D gene (6 bases). V was pared by 6 bases and J by 1 base, with 10 bases between. Germline V gives CDR1 KGHDR, CDR2 SFDVKD. The CDR3 loop spans 14 amino acids. CDR3 sequence reads: CATSPTGRTDTQYF. CDR3 nucleotide sequence: TGTGCCACCAGTCCGACAGGTCGCACAGATACGCAGTATTTT.

The rearrangement links TRBV4-1 to TRBJ2-7; D not resolved. CDR1 is MGHRA, CDR2 YSYEKL, per germline. V was cut by 2 bases and J by 0 bases, with 8 bases left in between. The CDR3 runs 14 residues. The DNA for the CDR3 is TGCGCCAGCAGCCAACCCAAGAGCTCCTACGAGCAGTACTTC. This codes for CASSQPKSSYEQYF.

As DNA, the CDR3 is TGCGCCAGCAGCCAAGACCATCTCACGCTTGGAGCTTTCTTT. Protein: CASSQDHLTLGAFF. The genes are TRBV4-3 and TRBJ1-1; D is uncertain. The ends were cut back, 0 bases at V and 10 bases at J, with 15 bases in the middle. Germline loops: CDR1 LGHNA, CDR2 YSLEER. The CDR3 covers 14 residues.

This clonotype counts as medium-sized. The chain carries TRBV27 and TRBJ1-5, with a weak D call TRBD1 (6 bases). The CDR3 is 14 residues long. Looked up from germline, CDR1 is MNHEY and CDR2 is SMNVEV (reference sequence). V shed 6 bases and J shed 12 bases, with 21 bases lying between them. CDR3 residues: CASSPLGQIGLQHF. CDR3 nucleotide sequence: TGTGCCAGCAGCCCCTTAGGACAGATAGGGCTCCAGCATTTT.

The chain has TRBV4-3 and TRBJ1-3, with D uncertain. Germline V gene lookup returns CDR1 LGHNA and CDR2 YSLEER. The CDR3 consists of 17 residues. The germline V and J ends were trimmed by 1 base and 0 bases, with 13 bases remaining between them. The chain's CDR3 is CASSQGAAAFSGNTIYF. In DNA, the CDR3 is TGCGCCAGCAGCCAAGGAGCAGCTGCTTTCTCTGGAAACACCATATATTTT.

The chain combines TRBV11-1 with TRBJ2-3; D gene ambiguous. This CDR3 comprises 15 residues. V lost 2 bases to trimming and J lost 0 bases, with 9 bases between them. The germline gives CDR1 SGHAT, CDR2 FQDESV (reference sequence). The CDR3 region is CASSLIALSTDTQYF. Here the CDR3 DNA reads TGTGCCAGCAGCTTAATAGCCCTGAGCACAGATACGCAGTATTTT.

The table lists this clonotype with a count of one. The chain has TRBV15 and TRBJ2-1; 9 positions agree with TRBD2. V lost 3 bases, J lost 5 bases, and 26 bases stayed unmatched. This CDR3 is built from 22 residues. Germline assignment: CDR1 LNHNV and CDR2 YYDKDF (reference sequence). CDR3 in amino acids: CATSSPPDAVAGDPIPDNEQFF. DNA of the CDR3: TGTGCCACCAGCAGCCCACCAGATGCGGTAGCGGGGGACCCTATTCCTGACAATGAGCAGTTCTTC.

The V and J genes are TRBV5-1 and TRBJ2-7; 8 bases are shared with TRBD2. Trimming removed 0 bases from V and 2 bases from J; junction bases left unmatched: 7. This CDR3 has 16 amino acids. From germline, CDR1 is SGHRS and CDR2 YFSETQ. CDR3 residues: CASSLAGTSYPYEQYF. CDR3 nucleotides: TGCGCCAGCAGCTTGGCGGGGACTAGTTATCCCTACGAGCAGTACTTC.

This sequence joins TRBV25-1 and TRBJ1-1; a weak D match, TRBD1 (5 bases). With 0 bases removed from V and 1 base from J, the gap between germline ends came to 24 bases. CDR1 is MGHDK and CDR2 is SYGVNS in the germline V gene. The length of the CDR3 is 20 residues. DNA for the CDR3: TGTGCCAGCAGTGAATACGCCGGACATGCACTCTCGCTACGGAACACTGAAGCTTTCTTT. It specifies CASSEYAGHALSLRNTEAFF.

J is TRBJ2-5 and V is TRBV7-9, with a tentative D call TRBD1 (5 bases). Germline V lookup: CDR1 SEHNR, CDR2 FQNEAQ (reference sequence). This CDR3 region has 16 residues. The V and J ends lost 5 bases and 4 bases respectively, with 20 bases between them. The DNA of the CDR3 is TGTGCCAGCAGCCATAGCTGGTTGGCAGGGCCAGAGACCCAGTACTTC. Translation: CASSHSWLAGPETQYF.

In its sample, this clonotype was seen a few times. The V gene is TRBV4-3, the J gene TRBJ1-1; a possible D gene is TRBD1 (5 bases). V shed 0 bases and J shed 11 bases, with 22 bases lying between them. Germline-derived CDR1 and CDR2 are LGHNA and YSLEER. This CDR3 region has 16 residues. CDR3: CASSQDPSGPERRAFF. Here the CDR3 DNA reads TGCGCCAGCAGCCAAGACCCCTCGGGGCCGGAGAGACGGGCTTTCTTT.

The table lists this clonotype with a few counts. The chain combines TRBV10-3 with TRBJ2-1; TRBD1 matches at 8 bases. Germline V lookup: CDR1 ENHRY, CDR2 SYGVKD. This CDR3 has 14 amino acids. J gave up 5 bases and V 6 bases, and 6 bases lay outside the gene matches. CDR3 sequence reads: CAISRDRINNEQFF. The CDR3 DNA is TGTGCCATCAGCCGGGACAGGATTAACAATGAGCAGTTCTTC.

This clonotype was seen at least ten times. The gene calls are TRBV2 and TRBJ2-1; 10 positions agree with TRBD2. Germline V gene lookup returns CDR1 SNHLY and CDR2 FYNNEI. This CDR3 has 18 residues. The V gene end was trimmed by 4 bases and the J gene end by 0 bases; junction bases not matched to a gene: 9. CDR3 residues: CASSGRTSGTSSYNEQFF. The DNA of the CDR3 is TGTGCCAGCAGTGGTAGAACTAGCGGGACCAGCTCCTACAATGAGCAGTTCTTC.